This passage covers 7 T cell receptor beta chains from one sample sequenced in a study of blood T cell repertoires in COVID-19. Repertoires were generated with immunoSEQ multiplex PCR, while TCRdb's copy carries only in-frame clones and drops some. The sample shows around 110,000 clones, about 79% of them seen only once. The sequenced material came from peripheral blood. The receptor set was obtained from an elderly man with COVID-19, enrolled during active disease.

This clone was found many times. The chain links TRBV5-1 to TRBJ1-6; TRBD1 matches at 10 bases. Germline values: CDR1 SGHRS, CDR2 YFSETQ. V trimming: 5 bases; J trimming: 7 bases; junction bases outside the gene matches: 6. The CDR3 has 15 amino acids. DNA of the CDR3: TGCGCCAGCAGTGAGACAGGGGGCCAGAATTCACCCCTCCACTTT. This sequence encodes CASSETGGQNSPLHF. The complete variable domain, with remaining parts taken from reference TRBV5-1 and TRBJ1-6, reads KAGVTQTPRYLIKTRGQQVTLSCSPISGHRSVSWYQQTPGQGLQFLFEYFSETQRNKGNFPGRFSGRQFSNSRSEMNVSTLELGDSALYLCASSETGGQNSPLHFGNGTRLTVT.

This sequence joins TRBV28 and TRBJ2-5; TRBD1 matches 8 bases. Germline-derived CDR1 and CDR2 are MDHEN and SYDVKM. V trimming: 1 base; J trimming: 1 base; junction bases outside the gene matches: 5. The CDR3 contains 16 residues. The CDR3 spells CASSLSGTGAQETQYF. CDR3 in DNA: TGTGCCAGCAGTTTATCCGGGACAGGAGCCCAAGAGACCCAGTACTTC.

The J gene is TRBJ2-7, the V gene TRBV4-2, with 8 bases fitting TRBD2. There are 16 residues in the CDR3. V lost 1 base and J lost 4; bases outside the gene matches: 9. Per the germline V gene, CDR1 is LGHNA and CDR2 is YNFKEQ. Written as DNA, the CDR3 is TGTGCCAGCAGCCAAGGGACCAGCGGGAGTATGTACGAGCAGTACTTC. Its protein is CASSQGTSGSMYEQYF.

V gene TRBV19 combines with J gene TRBJ2-5; tentative D call: TRBD1 (5 bases). The CDR3 length is 15 residues. CDR1 is LNHDA, CDR2 SQIVND, per germline (reference sequence). V dropped 3 bases and J dropped 2 bases, with 13 bases sitting between them. Here the CDR3 reads CASSMRIDRQETQYF. The CDR3 DNA sequence: TGTGCCAGTAGTATGAGAATCGACAGACAAGAGACCCAGTACTTC.

This clone occurred a few times. This chain uses TRBV6-2 or TRBV6-3 with TRBJ2-1; 8 nucleotides match TRBD1. This CDR3 is built from 15 residues. Trimming cost V 6 bases and J 6 bases; bases outside gene matches: 10. Looked up from germline, CDR1 is MNHEY and CDR2 is SVGEGT. CDR3 in amino acids: CASSTRGRGSNEQFF. The CDR3 coding sequence is TGTGCCAGCAGCACCAGGGGGCGTGGGAGCAATGAGCAGTTCTTC.

This clone showed up just once. V usage is TRBV2 and J usage is TRBJ1-3; D gene ambiguous. CDR3 size: 14 residues. The germline V gene has CDR1 SNHLY and CDR2 FYNNEI. Deletions cut 8 bases from V and 3 bases from J, with 14 bases between. Here the CDR3 DNA reads TGTGCCAGCGTGTTGGGTCGGGGTGGAAACACCATATATTTT. Residues: CASVLGRGGNTIYF.

This clone was recorded at least ten times. The chain employs TRBV9 and TRBJ2-7; tentatively, D is TRBD1 (6 bases). This CDR3 comprises 14 residues. The germline V gene encodes CDR1 SGDLS and CDR2 YYNGEE. The ends were cut back, 4 bases at V and 2 bases at J, with 13 bases in the middle. The CDR3: CASSPRTAPYEQYF. CDR3 bases: TGTGCCAGCAGCCCGCGGACAGCGCCCTACGAGCAGTACTTC.